This TCR beta chain is from a study of blood T cell repertoires in COVID-19. Background on the study: The study drew acute and convalescent COVID-19 samples from the United States, Italy and Spain. T cells, B-cell-depleted T cells, or PBMCs supplied cDNA or gDNA.

In the original processing: Reference gene primer amplification yielded estimated nucleated cell counts. Assay: immunoSEQ multiplex PCR; the TCRdb copy retains only in-frame clones and omits some. V and J calls and clone size are as listed in that table; D and trimming were resolved from the DNA. The sample lists some 250,000 clones, 84% occurring once. The sequencing input was peripheral blood. The clonotype originates from a man in his 60s with acute or convalescent COVID-19.

The CDR3 DNA sequence: TGCAGCGCGTCTCAGGGTGTCAACACTGAAGCTTTCTTT. It specifies CSASQGVNTEAFF. The V and J genes are TRBV29-1 and TRBJ1-1; tentatively, D is TRBD1 (5 bases). V lost 7 bases to trimming and J lost 2 bases, with 14 bases between them. This CDR3 comprises 13 residues. Germline lookup yields CDR1 SQVTM and CDR2 ANQGSEA.